Sequencing of this T cell receptor (beta chain) was carried out in a study of cytomegalovirus exposure and HLA in healthy donors (TCRdb year 2017). With regard to the full study: According to a later analysis, the 100 to 150 validation repertoires were produced on the same platform as the 666 repertoires of the first cohort. To predict cytomegalovirus infection status, the study brought together high-throughput TCR immunosequencing, statistical association of individual TCRs with disease status, and machine learning. A separate validation cohort of roughly 110 different subjects was used in addition to the roughly 700-subject first cohort. The study aimed to test whether cataloging public T cell receptors could reveal signatures of past pathogen exposure. The research as a whole found: Across donors, most TCR sequences were observed very rarely, whereas some public TCRs were present in many individuals. A few of the identified cytomegalovirus-associated TCR beta chains were confirmed in vitro to be specific for cytomegalovirus antigens. The classifier was reported to diagnose cytomegalovirus status with high specificity and sensitivity in both the original and validation cohorts. The authors suggested that the approach could potentially be extended to other disease states and immunological phenotypes. A later analysis had no HLA typing for the validation cohort, so co-occurrence there was scored across all 120 repertoires. Of the cluster scores, 90% to 95% were above 0 in a later analysis, which found that TCRs clustered in the first cohort also tended to co-occur in the 120 validation repertoires. In the study, some 180 TCR beta chains were listed as associated with cytomegalovirus.

Reading the germline V gene (reference sequence) gives CDR1 SEHNR and CDR2 FQNEAQ. V ends up 5 bases short and J 2 bases short, with an unmatched junction base count of 3. The CDR3 has 14 amino acids, counting the end cysteine and phenylalanine. The kept DNA is CDR3 alone, 42 bases in frame from the first base. A note on this clone: No cognate antigen has been identified for it. This may arise from a read error, as a much more abundant clone is one base away.

The donors were included in the validation cohort of roughly 120 subjects, a group kept apart from the roughly 680-subject first cohort. Libraries were built with the immunoSEQ multiplex PCR assay. As for the authors' bioinformatics: A statistical classification framework was built for diagnosing cytomegalovirus status from the catalog of TCR beta chain sequences. Held by TCRdb, this immuneACCESS table contains in-frame sequences only and omits some clones. Under half of the omission traces to an unresolved V gene where checked; the cause of the rest is unknown. The D gene and trimming were derived from the DNA, and the V and J assignments and clone size from that table. This sample holds about 340,000 clones; 86% were observed only once. The ten most abundant clones make up under 0.85% of the sample.

Specimen: PBMCs. The V and J segments used are TRBV7-9 and TRBJ2-7; 10 central nucleotides agree with TRBD1. The receptor's source is a woman between 18 and 29 years old in good health and CMV-seronegative. The CDR3 reads as follows: CASSTTGGPYEQYF. The sequenced DNA: TGTGCCAGCAGCACGACAGGGGGCCCCTACGAGCAGTACTTC.